The present entry profiles one T cell receptor beta chain with its context. The data were obtained in a study of shared clonotypes between healthy human individuals. Study-level background: Samples came from two female and a few male donors aged 18 to 49.

Among the donors, all were Caucasian adults who lived in Nashville, Tennessee. Sequencing used immunoSEQ multiplex PCR; TCRdb keeps in-frame clones, though not all of them. The sample consists of 500,000 to 650,000 clones, about 80% of them appearing once. Per germline, CDR1 SGHTA and CDR2 FQGTGA. With V trimmed by 5 bases and J by 8 bases, 6 bases remained unmatched. The CDR3 contains 15 residues. The chain joins TRBV7-3 to TRBJ2-1; the match to TRBD2 covers 13 bases. What was sequenced was PBMCs. The origin of this receptor is a middle-aged woman in good health. Some clones in this sample may be carry-over from other donors' samples. In DNA form, the CDR3 reads TGTGCCAGCAGCCCCGGACTAGCGGGAGACCATGAGCAGTTCTTC. This sequence encodes CASSPGLAGDHEQFF.